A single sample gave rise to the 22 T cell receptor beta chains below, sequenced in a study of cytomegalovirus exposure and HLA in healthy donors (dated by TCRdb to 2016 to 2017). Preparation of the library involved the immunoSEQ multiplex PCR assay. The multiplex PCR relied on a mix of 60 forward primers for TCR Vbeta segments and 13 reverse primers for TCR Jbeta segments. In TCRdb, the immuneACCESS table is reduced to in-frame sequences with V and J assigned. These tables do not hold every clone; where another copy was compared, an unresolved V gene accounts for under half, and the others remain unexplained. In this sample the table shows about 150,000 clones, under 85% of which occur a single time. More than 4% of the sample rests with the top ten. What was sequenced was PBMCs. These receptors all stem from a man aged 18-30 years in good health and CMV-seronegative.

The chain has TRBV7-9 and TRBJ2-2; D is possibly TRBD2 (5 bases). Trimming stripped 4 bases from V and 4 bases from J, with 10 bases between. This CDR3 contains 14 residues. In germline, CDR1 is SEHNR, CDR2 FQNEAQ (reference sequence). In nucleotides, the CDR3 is TGTGCCAGCAGCTCCAGCGGTCCCACCGGGGAGCTGTTTTTT. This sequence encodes CASSSSGPTGELFF. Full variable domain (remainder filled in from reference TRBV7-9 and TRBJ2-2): DTGVSQNPRHKITKRGQNVTFRCDPISEHNRLYWYRQTLGQGPEFLTYFQNEAQLEKSRLLSDRFSAERPKGSFSTLEIQRTEQGDSAMYLCASSSSGPTGELFFGEGSRLTVL.

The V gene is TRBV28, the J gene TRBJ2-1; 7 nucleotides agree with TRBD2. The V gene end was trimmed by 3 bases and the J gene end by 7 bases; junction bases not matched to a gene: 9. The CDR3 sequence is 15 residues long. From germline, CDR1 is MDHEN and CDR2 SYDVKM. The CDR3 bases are TGTGCCAGCAGTTTGGGCGGGAGAGGTAGTAATGAGCAGTTCTTC. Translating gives CASSLGGRGSNEQFF.

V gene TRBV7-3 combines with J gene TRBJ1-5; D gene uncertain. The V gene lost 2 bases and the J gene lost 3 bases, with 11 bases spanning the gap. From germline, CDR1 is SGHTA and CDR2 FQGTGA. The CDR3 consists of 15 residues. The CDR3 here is CASSLYPGPNQPQHF. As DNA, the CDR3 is TGTGCCAGCAGCTTATACCCAGGCCCCAATCAGCCCCAGCATTTT.

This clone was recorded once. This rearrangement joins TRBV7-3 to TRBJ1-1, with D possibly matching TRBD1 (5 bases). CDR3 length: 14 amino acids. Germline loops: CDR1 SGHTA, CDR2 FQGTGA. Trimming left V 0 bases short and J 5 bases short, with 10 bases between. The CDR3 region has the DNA TGTGCCAGCAGCTTAACGTTCGGGGGTACTGAAGCTTTCTTT. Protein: CASSLTFGGTEAFF.

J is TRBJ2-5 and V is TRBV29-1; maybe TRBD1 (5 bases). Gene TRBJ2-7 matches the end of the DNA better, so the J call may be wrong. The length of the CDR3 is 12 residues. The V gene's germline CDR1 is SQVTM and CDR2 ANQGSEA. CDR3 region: CSVGDSAYEQYF. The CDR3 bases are TGCAGCGTTGGCGACAGCGCCTACGAGCAGTACTTC.

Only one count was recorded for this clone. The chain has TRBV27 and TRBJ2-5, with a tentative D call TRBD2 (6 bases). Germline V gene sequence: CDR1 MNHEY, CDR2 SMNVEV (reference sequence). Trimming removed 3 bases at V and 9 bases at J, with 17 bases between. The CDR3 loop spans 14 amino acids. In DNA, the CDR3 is TGTGCCAGCAGTTTGCGGCGGGGTGGGTTGGCCCAGTACTTC. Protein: CASSLRRGGLAQYF.

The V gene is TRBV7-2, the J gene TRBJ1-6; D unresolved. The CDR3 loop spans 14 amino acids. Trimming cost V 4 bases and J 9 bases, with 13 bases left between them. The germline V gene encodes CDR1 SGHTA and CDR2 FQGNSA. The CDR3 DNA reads TGTGCCAGCAGCTCCGAGGGAAACATTTCACCCCTCCACTTT. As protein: CASSSEGNISPLHF.

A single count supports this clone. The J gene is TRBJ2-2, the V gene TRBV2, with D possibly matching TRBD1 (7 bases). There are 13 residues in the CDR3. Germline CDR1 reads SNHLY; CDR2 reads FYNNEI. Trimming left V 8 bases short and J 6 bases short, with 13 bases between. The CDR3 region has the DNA TGTGCCAGCCGACAGGGAGGTTCCGGGGAGCTGTTTTTT. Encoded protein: CASRQGGSGELFF.

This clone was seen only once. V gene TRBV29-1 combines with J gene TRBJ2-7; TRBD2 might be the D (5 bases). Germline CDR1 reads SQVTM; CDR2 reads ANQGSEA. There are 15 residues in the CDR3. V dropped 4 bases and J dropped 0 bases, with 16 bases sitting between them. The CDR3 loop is CSVAASPGSSYEQYF. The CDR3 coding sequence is TGCAGCGTTGCGGCTAGCCCTGGGTCCTCCTACGAGCAGTACTTC.

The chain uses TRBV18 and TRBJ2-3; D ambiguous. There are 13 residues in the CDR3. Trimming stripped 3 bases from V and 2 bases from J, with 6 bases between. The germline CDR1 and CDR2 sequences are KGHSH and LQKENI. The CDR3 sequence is CASSPTVTDTQYF. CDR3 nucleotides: TGTGCCAGCTCACCTACAGTCACAGATACGCAGTATTTT.

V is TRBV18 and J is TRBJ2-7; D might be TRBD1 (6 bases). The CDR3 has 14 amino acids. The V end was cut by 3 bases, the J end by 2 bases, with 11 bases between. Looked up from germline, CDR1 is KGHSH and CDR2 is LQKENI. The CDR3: CASSPWDTPYEQYF. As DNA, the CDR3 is TGTGCCAGCTCACCGTGGGACACCCCCTACGAGCAGTACTTC.

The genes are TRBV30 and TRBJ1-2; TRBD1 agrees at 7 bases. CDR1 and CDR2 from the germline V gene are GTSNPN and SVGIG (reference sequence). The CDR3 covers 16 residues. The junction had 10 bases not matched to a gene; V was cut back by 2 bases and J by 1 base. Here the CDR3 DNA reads TGTGCCTGGAGTCCCCATGGGACAGCGGTTAACTATGGCTACACCTTC. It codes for CAWSPHGTAVNYGYTF.

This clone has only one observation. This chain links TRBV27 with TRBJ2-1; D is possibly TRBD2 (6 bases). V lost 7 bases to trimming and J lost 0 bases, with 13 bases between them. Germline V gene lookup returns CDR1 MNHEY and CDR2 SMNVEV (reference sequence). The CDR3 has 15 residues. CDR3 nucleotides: TGTGCCAGCACCGGGGGTGTCAGCTCCTACAATGAGCAGTTCTTC. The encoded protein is CASTGGVSSYNEQFF.

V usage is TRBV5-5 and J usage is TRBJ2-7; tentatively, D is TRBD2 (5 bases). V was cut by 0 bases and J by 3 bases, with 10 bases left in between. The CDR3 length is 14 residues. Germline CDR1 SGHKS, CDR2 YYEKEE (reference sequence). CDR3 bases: TGTGCCAGCAGCTTGGCGGGAATAGGCTACGAGCAGTACTTC. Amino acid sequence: CASSLAGIGYEQYF.

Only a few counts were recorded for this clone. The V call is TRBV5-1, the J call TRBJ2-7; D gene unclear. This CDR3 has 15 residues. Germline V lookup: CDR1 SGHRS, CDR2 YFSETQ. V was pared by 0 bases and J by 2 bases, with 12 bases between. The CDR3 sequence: CASSLGHSRAYEQYF. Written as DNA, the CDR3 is TGCGCCAGCAGCTTGGGGCACAGCCGCGCCTACGAGCAGTACTTC. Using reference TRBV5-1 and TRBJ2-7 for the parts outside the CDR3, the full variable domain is KAGVTQTPRYLIKTRGQQVTLSCSPISGHRSVSWYQQTPGQGLQFLFEYFSETQRNKGNFPGRFSGRQFSNSRSEMNVSTLELGDSALYLCASSLGHSRAYEQYFGPGTRLTVT.

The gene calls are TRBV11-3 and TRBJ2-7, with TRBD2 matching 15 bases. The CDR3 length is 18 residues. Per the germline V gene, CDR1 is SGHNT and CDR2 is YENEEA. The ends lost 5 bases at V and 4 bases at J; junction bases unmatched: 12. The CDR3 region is CASSPGLAGGSVGYEQYF. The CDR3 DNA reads TGTGCCAGCAGCCCAGGACTAGCGGGAGGGTCCGTTGGGTACGAGCAGTACTTC. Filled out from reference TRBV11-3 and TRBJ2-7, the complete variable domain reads EAGVVQSPRYKIIEKKQPVAFWCNPISGHNTLYWYLQNLGQGPELLIRYENEEAVDDSQLPKDRFSAERLKGVDSTLKIQPAELGDSAVYLCASSPGLAGGSVGYEQYFGPGTRLTVT.

CDR3 amino acids: CASSQVRVDNSPLHF. The DNA for the CDR3 is TGCGCCAGCAGCCAAGTCAGGGTCGATAATTCACCCCTCCACTTT. V is TRBV4-1 and J is TRBJ1-6; a weak D match, TRBD1 (5 bases). The CDR3 totals 15 residues. Germline CDR1 is MGHRA and CDR2 is YSYEKL. Trimming removed 1 base at V and 5 bases at J, with 9 bases between.

The CDR3 coding sequence is TGTGCCAGCAGTTTCCACGGGACTAGCCCCGAGCAGTACTTC. This sequence encodes CASSFHGTSPEQYF. V and J are TRBV27 and TRBJ2-7; 9 nucleotides align to TRBD2. Looked up from germline, CDR1 is MNHEY and CDR2 is SMNVEV (reference sequence). This CDR3 is 14 amino acids long. V lost 3 bases to trimming and J lost 6 bases; unmatched junction nucleotides: 6.

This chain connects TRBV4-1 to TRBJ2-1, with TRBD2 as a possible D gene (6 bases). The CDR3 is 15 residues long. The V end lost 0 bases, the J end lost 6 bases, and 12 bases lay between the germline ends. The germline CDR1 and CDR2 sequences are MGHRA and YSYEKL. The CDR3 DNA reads TGCGCCAGCAGCCAAGAGTGGGACTCACCCAATGAGCAGTTCTTC. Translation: CASSQEWDSPNEQFF.

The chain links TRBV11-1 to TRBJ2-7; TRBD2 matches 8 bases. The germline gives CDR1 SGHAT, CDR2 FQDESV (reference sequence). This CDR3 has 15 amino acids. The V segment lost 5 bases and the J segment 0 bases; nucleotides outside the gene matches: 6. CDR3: CASSPLAGLSYEQYF. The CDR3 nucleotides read TGTGCCAGCAGCCCATTAGCGGGACTCTCCTACGAGCAGTACTTC.

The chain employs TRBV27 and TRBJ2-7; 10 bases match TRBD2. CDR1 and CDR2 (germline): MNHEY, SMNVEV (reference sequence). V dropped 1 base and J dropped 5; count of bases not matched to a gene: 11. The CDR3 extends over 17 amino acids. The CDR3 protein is CASSLFSGGPPPNEQYF. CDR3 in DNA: TGTGCCAGCAGTTTATTTAGCGGGGGGCCCCCCCCCAACGAGCAGTACTTC.

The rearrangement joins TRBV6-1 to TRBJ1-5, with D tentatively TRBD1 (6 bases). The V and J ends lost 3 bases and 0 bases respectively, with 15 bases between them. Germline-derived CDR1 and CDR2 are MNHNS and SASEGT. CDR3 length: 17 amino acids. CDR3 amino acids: CASSDSEDSFSNQPQHF. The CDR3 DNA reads TGTGCCAGCAGTGACAGTGAGGACAGTTTTAGCAATCAGCCCCAGCATTTT.